This T cell receptor beta chain was identified in a study of beta chain features in type 1 diabetes. The CDR3 has 17 amino acids. Trimming shortened V by 0 bases and J by 3 bases, and 20 bases separated the two germline ends. CDR1 is GTSNPN, CDR2 SVGIG, per germline (reference sequence). A word on this clone: Its specificity is unknown.

All of the isolated RNA was reverse transcribed, so expressed TCRB transcripts were sequenced. This table comes from immunoSEQ multiplex PCR, and its TCRdb copy is limited to in-frame clones, with some not included. In the table there are roughly 230,000 clones, around 9.6% of which are singletons. Once sorted, every population was more than 95% pure. Study-wide results and caveats: High TCR expression in some cells could lead to their over-representation in cDNA sequencing. A greater similarity of naive, central memory and Treg TCRB repertoires was seen among patients than among healthy donors.

The V gene is TRBV30, the J gene TRBJ1-2; perhaps TRBD1 as D (5 bases). This TCR came from a woman between 18 and 30 years old in good health. What was sequenced was naive CD4+ T cells from blood. The DNA for the CDR3 is TGTGCCTGGAGTGTACCCCCCCCCAGGGAATATGACTATGGCTACACCTTC. It codes for CAWSVPPPREYDYGYTF.